The 21 T cell receptor beta chains below were found in one sample sequenced in a study of spatial heterogeneity in lung cancer. These TCRs are of unknown antigen specificity. TCRdb processed the 5' RACE reads anew with MiXCR; each CDR3 protein has one entry. The data show several thousand distinct CDR3 sequences, with more than 13% seen just once and around an eighth held by the top ten. Regarding time point: sample taken at primary tumor resection. Study-level results: Tumors with more nonsynonymous mutations had more expanded intratumoral alpha and beta TCRs.

Source: lung tumor tissue, taken at surgery. The receptors stem from a male donor with early-stage non-small cell lung cancer.

This clonotype was recorded at least ten times. As an off-target read in a library built for alpha chains, this beta chain has a frequency of little significance. V usage is TRBV5-4 and J usage is TRBJ1-2; the D gene is possibly TRBD1 (6 bases). Trimming shortened V by 6 bases and J by 5 bases, and 14 bases separated the two germline ends. Germline assignment: CDR1 SGHNT and CDR2 YYREEE (reference sequence). CDR3 length: 13 residues. In DNA, the CDR3 is TGTGCCAGCACCCCAAGTCAGGGGTATGGCTACACCTTC. This sequence encodes CASTPSQGYGYTF.

A note on this clonotype: This may come from a read error, since a much larger clone is one base off. Since it is a stray read in a library aimed at alpha chains, this beta chain has a size that is not meaningful. The genes are TRBV2 and TRBJ2-2; 12 bases agree with TRBD2. Germline V CDR1 and CDR2: SNHLY, FYNNEI. The CDR3 length is 15 residues. Written as DNA, the CDR3 is TGTGCCAGCAGTGCGACTAGCGGGAGCCCCGGGGAGCTGTCTTTT. This sequence encodes CASSATSGSPGELSF.

This clonotype was detected ten times or more. This beta chain is off target for a library built for alpha chains, so its abundance means little. The V and J genes are TRBV10-3 and TRBJ2-1; 11 nucleotides align to TRBD2. Unmatched junction bases numbered 4, after V lost 11 bases and J lost 7 bases. Germline CDR1 is ENHRY and CDR2 is SYGVKD. The CDR3 consists of 12 residues. The CDR3 reads CAVGTSGNEQFF. The CDR3 DNA reads TGTGCCGTCGGGACTAGCGGAAATGAGCAGTTCTTC.

At least ten counts were recorded for this clonotype. A library made for alpha chains picked up this beta chain off target, so its size means little. The chain combines TRBV29-1 with TRBJ2-5, with D possibly TRBD2 on 6 matching bases. The CDR3 has 13 residues. V was clipped by 7 bases and J by 2 bases, with 14 bases between them. Germline V lookup: CDR1 SQVTM, CDR2 ANQGSEA. CDR3 bases: TGCAGCGATGACGGAGGGGATCAAGAGACCCAGTACTTC. It codes for CSDDGGDQETQYF.

There are many counts of this clonotype. This beta chain slipped into a library made for alpha chains as a stray read, so its size is not meaningful. The V call is TRBV5-1, the J call TRBJ1-3, with D possibly TRBD1 on 5 matching bases. Germline V gives CDR1 SGHRS, CDR2 YFSETQ. Trimming removed 3 bases from V and 0 bases from J, with 10 bases in between. The CDR3 contains 15 residues. CDR3 sequence (DNA): TGCGCCAGCAGCTCCGACAGCGGCTCTGGAAACACCATATATTTT. The encoded protein is CASSSDSGSGNTIYF. Complete variable domain (other parts from reference TRBV5-1 and TRBJ1-3): KAGVTQTPRYLIKTRGQQVTLSCSPISGHRSVSWYQQTPGQGLQFLFEYFSETQRNKGNFPGRFSGRQFSNSRSEMNVSTLELGDSALYLCASSSDSGSGNTIYFGEGSWLTVV.

This clonotype was seen ten or more times. This beta chain was picked up by a library intended for alpha chains and is off target, so its count carries little meaning. The rearrangement uses TRBV5-8 and TRBJ2-1; 10 positions match TRBD2. V shed 3 bases and J 6 bases; nucleotides not matched to a gene: 12. The CDR3 runs to 17 residues. Germline V lookup: CDR1 SGHTS, CDR2 YDEGEE. In DNA form, the CDR3 reads TGTGCCAGCAGCTCTGCGGAATGGGTAGCGGGAGGCAATGAGCAGTTCTTC. Translation: CASSSAEWVAGGNEQFF.

This clonotype rates as medium-sized (0.01 to 0.1%). This beta chain represents an off-target read in a library built for alpha chains; its size is of limited meaning. The chain recombines TRBV7-3 with TRBJ2-2; D gene unclear. This CDR3 region has 14 residues. V was pared by 6 bases and J by 0 bases, with 8 bases between. Germline CDR1 and CDR2: SGHTA and FQGTGA. The CDR3 region is CASRPAANTGELFF. Here the CDR3 DNA reads TGTGCCAGCAGACCAGCAGCGAACACCGGGGAGCTGTTTTTT.

This clonotype was observed many times. Being off target in a library aimed at alpha chains, this beta chain has a size of little meaning. This chain links TRBV7-3 with TRBJ2-1, with 9 positions matching TRBD2. The germline gives CDR1 SGHTA, CDR2 FQGTGA. V lost 5 bases and J lost 5; bases outside the gene matches: 10. This CDR3 has 16 amino acids. The CDR3 region is CASSLIAGVGHNEQFF. The CDR3, as DNA: TGTGCCAGCAGCCTCATAGCGGGAGTAGGGCACAATGAGCAGTTCTTC.

By sample share, this clonotype is medium-sized (0.01 to 0.1%). Being off target in a library aimed at alpha chains, this beta chain has a size of little meaning. The chain carries TRBV6-5 and TRBJ2-3, with 10 bases identical to TRBD2. Looked up from germline, CDR1 is MNHEY and CDR2 is SVGAGI. V shed 0 bases and J 4 bases; nucleotides not matched to a gene: 1. This CDR3 spans 15 amino acids. CDR3 nucleotide sequence: TGTGCCAGCAGTTACTCCCTAGCGGGGGCAGATACGCAGTATTTT. Its protein is CASSYSLAGADTQYF.

Sample share makes this clonotype medium-sized. This beta chain is an unintended read in a library built for alpha chains; its size means little. V is TRBV7-9 and J is TRBJ2-4, with D hard to call. CDR1 and CDR2 (germline): SEHNR, FQNEAQ (reference sequence). The CDR3 spans 17 residues. The germline V and J ends were trimmed by 0 bases and 0 bases, with 12 bases remaining between them. CDR3 bases: TGTGCCAGCAGCTTAGCATCGTTTGCCTTAGCCAAAAACATTCAGTACTTC. Its translation is CASSLASFALAKNIQYF.

This clonotype showed up many times. Since it is a stray read in a library aimed at alpha chains, this beta chain has a size that is not meaningful. CDR3 sequence (DNA): TGTGCCACCAGTAAGGACAGTCGGTATGGCTACACCTTC. It encodes CATSKDSRYGYTF. The chain joins TRBV24-1 to TRBJ1-2; possibly TRBD1 for D (6 bases). V shed 6 bases and J shed 5 bases, with 12 bases lying between them. Germline V gives CDR1 KGHDR, CDR2 SFDVKD. This CDR3 region has 13 residues.

In its sample, this clonotype was seen many times. As an off-target read in a library built for alpha chains, this beta chain has a frequency of little significance. The gene calls are TRBV5-5 and TRBJ2-5, with TRBD1 as a possible D gene (6 bases). The CDR3 totals 14 residues. Trimming left V 4 bases short and J 0 bases short, with 10 bases between. Germline values: CDR1 SGHKS, CDR2 YYEKEE (reference sequence). The CDR3: CASSRGQNQETQYF. In nucleotides, the CDR3 is TGTGCCAGCAGCCGGGGACAAAACCAAGAGACCCAGTACTTC.

This clonotype was detected ten times or more. Little can be read into the size of this beta chain, an off-target read in a library designed for alpha chains. This chain uses TRBV10-3 with TRBJ2-7; D may be TRBD2 (5 bases). V lost 7 bases to trimming and J lost 5 bases, with 15 bases between them. Germline loops: CDR1 ENHRY, CDR2 SYGVKD. There are 13 residues in the CDR3. The CDR3 loop is CAINPEGRDEQYF. The CDR3, as DNA: TGTGCCATCAATCCCGAGGGAAGGGACGAGCAGTACTTC.

By frequency in the sample, this clonotype is medium-sized. Within a library made for alpha chains, this beta chain is off target, and its count is uninformative. The chain uses TRBV12-3 or TRBV12-4 and TRBJ1-4; D not certain. The V end was cut by 4 bases, the J end by 3 bases, with 0 bases between. CDR3 size: 11 residues. As DNA, the CDR3 is TGTGCCAGCAGTTCTAATGAAAAACTGTTTTTT. It codes for CASSSNEKLFF.

This clonotype was seen ten or more times. Because this beta chain is a stray read in a library intended to capture alpha chains, its abundance should not be given much weight. The rearrangement joins TRBV7-2 to TRBJ2-5; 8 bases are a match to TRBD2. The CDR3 has 14 amino acids. Trimming at V came to 4 bases and at J to 5 bases, leaving 6 bases not matched to a gene. Germline-derived CDR1 and CDR2 are SGHTA and FQGNSA. The CDR3 loop reads CASSSTSGLETQYF. The CDR3 nucleotides read TGTGCCAGCAGCTCTACTAGCGGCCTGGAGACCCAGTACTTC. The full variable domain, in which reference TRBV7-2 and TRBJ2-5 provide the parts outside the CDR3, is GAGVSQSPSNKVTEKGKDVELRCDPISGHTALYWYRQSLGQGLEFLIYFQGNSAPDKSGLPSDRFSAERTGGSVSTLTIQRTQQEDSAVYLCASSSTSGLETQYFGPGTRLLVL.

Many counts were recorded for this clonotype. A library prepared for alpha chains yielded this beta chain as an off-target read; its size is of little meaning. The chain uses TRBV5-1 and TRBJ1-1; D is unclear. This CDR3 comprises 14 residues. Germline CDR1 is SGHRS and CDR2 is YFSETQ. The V gene lost 0 bases and the J gene lost 4 bases, with 10 bases spanning the gap. The CDR3 nucleotides read TGCGCCAGCAGCTTGGGGACCCGGGGCACTGAAGCTTTCTTT. Its protein is CASSLGTRGTEAFF.

This clonotype was detected many times. This beta chain lies outside the target of a library built for alpha chains; its clone size means little. V usage is TRBV7-9 and J usage is TRBJ2-7, with no clear D. CDR1 is SEHNR and CDR2 is FQNEAQ in the germline V gene (reference sequence). Trimming removed 6 bases from V and 2 bases from J, with 14 bases in between. This CDR3 is built from 14 residues. The chain's CDR3 is CASSLDAPPYEQYF. The CDR3 DNA is TGTGCCAGCAGTCTAGACGCTCCCCCCTACGAGCAGTACTTC.

This clonotype was observed at least ten times. Since the library was made to target alpha chains, this beta chain is a stray read and its abundance is not meaningful. This chain connects TRBV6-2 or TRBV6-3 to TRBJ2-2; no reliable D call. The germline V gene has CDR1 MNHEY and CDR2 SVGEGT. There are 15 residues in the CDR3. V was shortened by 5 bases and J by 3 bases, with 13 bases between the two germline ends. CDR3 residues: CASSRSRADTGELFF. The DNA for the CDR3 is TGTGCCAGCAGTCGATCTAGGGCAGACACCGGGGAGCTGTTTTTT.

Ten or more counts support this clonotype. For a library built for alpha chains, this beta chain is a stray read; little rests on its size. The genes are TRBV5-1 and TRBJ2-6; the D is unclear. The CDR3 has 16 residues. Germline CDR1 is SGHRS and CDR2 is YFSETQ. Trimming pared 4 bases from V and 0 bases from J, leaving 11 bases between. This chain's CDR3 is CASSLGKLSGANVLTF. DNA of the CDR3: TGCGCCAGCAGCCTCGGCAAACTCTCTGGGGCCAACGTCCTGACTTTC. The variable domain in full, with the rest retrieved from reference TRBV5-1 and TRBJ2-6, is KAGVTQTPRYLIKTRGQQVTLSCSPISGHRSVSWYQQTPGQGLQFLFEYFSETQRNKGNFPGRFSGRQFSNSRSEMNVSTLELGDSALYLCASSLGKLSGANVLTFGAGSRLTVL.

Only a few counts were recorded for this clonotype. This beta chain is a stray sequence in a library constructed for alpha chains; its clone size is not meaningful. J is TRBJ2-5 and V is TRBV12-3 or TRBV12-4; D not resolved. The V end lost 3 bases, the J end lost 0 bases, and 2 bases lay between the germline ends. CDR3 length: 12 residues. CDR3 amino acids: CASSLHQETQYF. The CDR3 region has the DNA TGTGCCAGCAGTTTGCACCAAGAGACCCAGTACTTC.

This clonotype was recorded many times. This beta chain slipped into a library made for alpha chains as a stray read, so its size is not meaningful. V is TRBV5-5 and J is TRBJ2-7; the D is unclear. The CDR3 sequence is 13 residues long. V shed 0 bases and J shed 2 bases, with 6 bases lying between them. CDR1 SGHKS and CDR2 YYEKEE come from the germline V gene (reference sequence). The CDR3 reads CASSLVGPYEQYF. The CDR3 nucleotides read TGTGCCAGCAGCTTGGTGGGTCCCTACGAGCAGTACTTC.